The TCR beta chain described here comes from a study of blood T cell repertoires in COVID-19. Study as a whole: T cells, B-cell-depleted T cells, or PBMCs provided the cDNA or gDNA that served as material.

The Seattle patients joined while their infection was active and were tracked longitudinally afterward. Germline-derived CDR1 and CDR2 are SGHTA and FQGNSA. This CDR3 has 13 amino acids. V dropped 2 bases and J dropped 5 bases, with 6 bases sitting between them. Repertoires were generated with immunoSEQ multiplex PCR, while TCRdb's copy carries only in-frame clones and drops some. The data hold approximately 180,000 clones, with 80% to 90% observed a single time. This chain joins TRBV7-2 and TRBJ1-4; no definite D call. The sequence was obtained from a woman in her 70s with COVID-19, enrolled during active disease. The sequenced material came from peripheral blood. The CDR3 nucleotides are TGTGCCAGCAGCTTACGTACAAATGAAAAACTGTTTTTT. It is translated as CASSLRTNEKLFF.